This T cell receptor (beta chain) appears in the sequencing data of a study of immune cell composition in non-small cell lung cancer. Study observations and caveats: No significant correlation existed between pack-years smoked and tumour clonality. Squamous carcinomas (75%) more often had tumour-associated clones >0.5% than adenocarcinomas (around 33%). TIL tumour reactivity correlated with maximal tumour-associated clone frequency in adenocarcinoma. Top 10 clone scores and clonality were higher in squamous than adenocarcinoma.

Sequencing was performed with immunoSEQ multiplex PCR; in TCRdb, only in-frame clones are kept and a portion is missing. This table has approximately 1,300 clones, approximately 77% appearing once. V was clipped by 5 bases and J by 4 bases; unmatched bases: 1. Germline lookup yields CDR1 MRHNA and CDR2 SNTAGT. CDR3 length: 14 residues. A word on this clone: Antigen unknown.

The chain is built from TRBV6-4 and TRBJ2-2, with TRBD2 identical over 10 bases. This sequence originates from a human donor with non-small cell lung cancer. Specimen: lung tumor tissue. Here the CDR3 reads CASSSGGATGELFF. DNA of the CDR3: TGTGCCAGCAGTAGCGGGGGGGCCACCGGGGAGCTGTTTTTT.